Presented here are 19 T cell receptor beta chains from one specimen sequenced in a study of CD8 T cells in Susac syndrome. Reverse transcription used 0.5 to 1 ug RNA and random hexamers. In TCRdb, the immunoSEQ multiplex PCR reads were re-called with MiXCR into one record per CDR3 protein. Altogether roughly 200,000 distinct CDR3 sequences are present, 95% being singletons, with the ten largest covering about 0.16%. Material for sequencing was CD8+ T cells from PBMCs. These receptors all stem from a human donor with multiple sclerosis.

The chain carries TRBV9 and TRBJ2-1; 11 bases line up with TRBD2. Trimming at V came to 3 bases and at J to 6 bases, leaving 5 bases not matched to a gene. CDR3 length: 15 amino acids. CDR1 and CDR2 from the germline V gene are SGDLS and YYNGEE. CDR3 DNA: TGTGCCAGCAGCGCCTATAGCGGGGGGGGCAATGAGCAGTTCTTC. Translated, it gives CASSAYSGGGNEQFF.

This chain links TRBV15 with TRBJ1-2, with 8 bases fitting TRBD1. This CDR3 comprises 17 residues. V gave up 1 base and J gave up 4 bases; unmatched junction bases: 11. CDR1 is LNHNV and CDR2 is YYDKDF in the germline V gene (reference sequence). DNA of the CDR3: TGTGCCACCAGCAGAGCCCTAGGACAGGGAGGGCTCTATGGCTACACCTTC. It yields the protein CATSRALGQGGLYGYTF.

The chain recombines TRBV7-9 with TRBJ1-5; no definite D call. The CDR3 is 14 amino acids. The V end was cut by 4 bases, the J end by 2 bases, with 9 bases between. Germline V gene data show CDR1 as SEHNR and CDR2 as FQNEAQ (reference sequence). CDR3 loop: CASSSGLRNQPQHF. The CDR3 coding sequence is TGTGCCAGCAGCTCTGGACTACGCAATCAGCCCCAGCATTTT.

The chain joins TRBV20-1 to TRBJ1-1; tentative D call: TRBD1 (6 bases). The germline V gene has CDR1 DFQATT and CDR2 SNEGSKA (reference sequence). This CDR3 comprises 15 residues. The V gene lost 1 base and the J gene lost 4 bases, with 16 bases spanning the gap. CDR3 loop: CSARAGTGTGTEAFF. The CDR3 region has the DNA TGCAGTGCTAGAGCCGGTACAGGGACGGGCACTGAAGCTTTCTTT.

The chain is built from TRBV19 and TRBJ2-1; 8 bases fit TRBD2. Germline V gene lookup returns CDR1 LNHDA and CDR2 SQIVND (reference sequence). This CDR3 is built from 15 residues. With 1 base clipped from V and 8 bases from J, the junction kept 7 bases outside the gene matches. Here the CDR3 reads CASSIGRGGRDEQFF. In DNA, the CDR3 is TGTGCCAGTAGTATAGGACGGGGGGGCCGGGATGAGCAGTTCTTC.

The chain combines TRBV7-3 with TRBJ1-2, with D uncertain. CDR1 is SGHTA and CDR2 is FQGTGA in the germline V gene. With 5 bases removed from V and 4 bases from J, the gap between germline ends came to 11 bases. CDR3 length: 13 amino acids. In nucleotides, the CDR3 is TGTGCCAGCAGCCCTGGGTCTGGCTATGGCTACACCTTC. It yields the protein CASSPGSGYGYTF.

The chain couples TRBV2 to TRBJ2-7; the match to TRBD1 covers 7 bases. The trim removed 4 bases at V and 3 bases at J, leaving 6 bases unmatched. Germline V gives CDR1 SNHLY, CDR2 FYNNEI. The CDR3 is made up of 14 amino acids. CDR3 amino acids: CASSGETGFYEQYF. CDR3 bases: TGTGCCAGCAGTGGCGAGACAGGGTTCTACGAGCAGTACTTC.

This sequence joins TRBV13 and TRBJ1-1; maybe TRBD1 (5 bases). Trimming cost V 5 bases and J 0 bases, with 13 bases left between them. The CDR3 is made up of 15 amino acids. Germline CDR1 is PRHDT and CDR2 is FYEKMQ (reference sequence). This CDR3 is CASSGQGTVNTEAFF. In DNA form, the CDR3 reads TGTGCCAGCAGCGGACAAGGTACGGTGAACACTGAAGCTTTCTTT.

CDR3 region: CASSRGLAGLFQETQYF. As DNA, the CDR3 is TGCGCCAGCAGCCGAGGACTAGCGGGGCTGTTTCAAGAGACCCAGTACTTC. V gene TRBV5-1 combines with J gene TRBJ2-5, with TRBD2 matching 12 bases. After removal of 4 bases from V and 2 bases from J, the junction contained 9 bases not matched to a gene. The CDR3 sequence is 17 residues long. Germline CDR1 SGHRS, CDR2 YFSETQ.

The gene calls are TRBV3-1 and TRBJ1-2; D not certain. CDR1 LGHDT and CDR2 YNNKEL come from the germline V gene (reference sequence). V lost 4 bases and J 6 bases, leaving 9 bases between the germline ends. This CDR3 contains 12 residues. CDR3: CASSLYWDGYTF. DNA of the CDR3: TGTGCCAGCAGCCTCTACTGGGATGGCTACACCTTC. Looking up the rest from reference TRBV3-1 and TRBJ1-2 gives the full variable domain: DTAVSQTPKYLVTQMGNDKSIKCEQNLGHDTMYWYKQDSKKFLKIMFSYNNKELIINETVPNRFSPKSPDKAHLNLHINSLELGDSAVYFCASSLYWDGYTFGSGTRLTVV.

The chain recombines TRBV2 with TRBJ2-2, with TRBD2 matching 12 bases. The CDR3 spans 17 residues. The J segment lost 0 bases and the V segment lost 4 bases, leaving 3 bases of the junction unmatched. Germline V gene data show CDR1 as SNHLY and CDR2 as FYNNEI. The CDR3 DNA reads TGTGCCAGCAGTGGACTAGCGGGGGAGGCGAACACCGGGGAGCTGTTTTTT. This encodes CASSGLAGEANTGELFF. The full variable domain, its missing parts supplied by reference TRBV2 and TRBJ2-2, is EPEVTQTPSHQVTQMGQEVILRCVPISNHLYFYWYRQILGQKVEFLVSFYNNEISEKSEIFDDQFSVERPDGSNFTLKIRSTKLEDSAMYFCASSGLAGEANTGELFFGEGSRLTVL.

This chain's CDR3 is CASSYSENTEAFF. The CDR3 DNA sequence: TGTGCCAGCAGTTACTCGGAGAACACTGAAGCTTTCTTT. The genes are TRBV6-5 and TRBJ1-1; unclear D gene. This CDR3 has 13 residues. Germline assignment: CDR1 MNHEY and CDR2 SVGAGI. The germline V and J ends were trimmed by 0 bases and 1 base, with 3 bases remaining between them.

The chain couples TRBV12-5 to TRBJ1-2; D is uncertain. Trimming removed 0 bases from V and 3 bases from J, with 8 bases in between. This CDR3 region has 14 residues. Per the germline V gene, CDR1 is LGHNT and CDR2 is FRNRAP. This CDR3 is CASGLVMKDYGYTF. The CDR3 DNA follows: TGTGCTAGTGGTTTGGTAATGAAGGACTATGGCTACACCTTC.

CDR3 DNA: TGTGCCAGCAGCCTATCGACAGGGGGCCTGGTTGAAGCTTTCTTT. The encoded protein is CASSLSTGGLVEAFF. The chain combines TRBV3-1 with TRBJ1-1; 10 bases agree with TRBD1. The CDR3 length is 15 residues. V lost 4 bases, J lost 7 bases, and 9 bases stayed unmatched. The germline gives CDR1 LGHDT, CDR2 YNNKEL (reference sequence).

The J gene is TRBJ2-5, the V gene TRBV18, with 11 nucleotides matching TRBD2. The CDR3 extends over 16 amino acids. Unmatched junction bases numbered 7, after V lost 2 bases and J lost 5 bases. Looked up from germline, CDR1 is KGHSH and CDR2 is LQKENI. Here the CDR3 reads CASSPSLAGVGETQYF. In DNA form, the CDR3 reads TGTGCCAGCTCACCATCACTAGCGGGAGTCGGGGAGACCCAGTACTTC.

V usage is TRBV27 and J usage is TRBJ2-3, with D perhaps TRBD2 (5 bases). The CDR3 runs 15 residues. CDR1 and CDR2 (germline): MNHEY, SMNVEV (reference sequence). The germline V and J ends were trimmed by 4 bases and 5 bases, with 16 bases remaining between them. The CDR3 coding sequence is TGTGCCAGCAGTTCCTGGCAGGAGGTTGAAGATACGCAGTATTTT. Translation gives CASSSWQEVEDTQYF.

The chain has TRBV6-1 and TRBJ1-2, with TRBD1 as a possible D gene (6 bases). The CDR3 sequence is 12 residues long. The germline CDR1 and CDR2 sequences are MNHNS and SASEGT. With 9 bases removed from V and 7 bases from J, the gap between germline ends came to 15 bases. In DNA form, the CDR3 reads TGTGCCAGTATAACGCAGGGGTTTGGCTACACCTTC. Translating gives CASITQGFGYTF.

This rearrangement joins TRBV27 to TRBJ2-7; D gene ambiguous. The CDR3 is made up of 12 amino acids. Trimming took off 5 bases at V and 5 bases at J, with 10 bases between the two ends. From germline, CDR1 is MNHEY and CDR2 SMNVEV (reference sequence). The CDR3 is CASSPPSDEQYF. DNA of the CDR3: TGTGCCAGCAGTCCACCGAGCGACGAGCAGTACTTC.

V gene TRBV9 combines with J gene TRBJ2-3, with 15 bases identical to TRBD2. CDR3 length: 15 amino acids. Trimming took 3 bases from V and 8 from J; bases not matched to a gene: 4. Germline-derived CDR1 and CDR2 are SGDLS and YYNGEE. CDR3 sequence: CASSGTSGGAVTQYF. The CDR3 DNA reads TGTGCCAGCAGCGGGACTAGCGGGGGGGCGGTTACGCAGTATTTT. Full variable domain (rest looked up from reference TRBV9 and TRBJ2-3): DSGVTQTPKHLITATGQRVTLRCSPRSGDLSVYWYQQSLDQGLQFLIQYYNGEERAKGNILERFSAQQFPDLHSELNLSSLELGDSALYFCASSGTSGGAVTQYFGPGTRLTVL.